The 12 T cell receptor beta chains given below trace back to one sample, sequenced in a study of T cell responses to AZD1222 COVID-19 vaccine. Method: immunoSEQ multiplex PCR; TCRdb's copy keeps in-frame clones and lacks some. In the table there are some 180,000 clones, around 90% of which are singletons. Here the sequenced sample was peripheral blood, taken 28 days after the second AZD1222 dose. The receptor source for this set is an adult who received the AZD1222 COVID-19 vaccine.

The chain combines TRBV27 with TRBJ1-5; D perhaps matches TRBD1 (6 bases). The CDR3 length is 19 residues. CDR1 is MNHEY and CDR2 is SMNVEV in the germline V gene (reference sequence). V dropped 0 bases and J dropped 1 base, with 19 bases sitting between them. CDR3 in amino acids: CASSLSGGQGIWSNQPQHF. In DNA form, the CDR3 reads TGTGCCAGCAGTTTATCCGGTGGCCAGGGGATTTGGAGCAATCAGCCCCAGCATTTT.

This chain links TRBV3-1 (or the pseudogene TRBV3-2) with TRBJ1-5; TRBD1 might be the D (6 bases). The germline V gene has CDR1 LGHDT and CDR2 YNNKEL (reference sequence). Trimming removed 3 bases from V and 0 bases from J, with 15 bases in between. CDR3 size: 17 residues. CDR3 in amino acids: CASSQWLGAHSNQPQHF. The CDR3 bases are TGTGCCAGCAGCCAGTGGCTGGGGGCGCATAGCAATCAGCCCCAGCATTTT.

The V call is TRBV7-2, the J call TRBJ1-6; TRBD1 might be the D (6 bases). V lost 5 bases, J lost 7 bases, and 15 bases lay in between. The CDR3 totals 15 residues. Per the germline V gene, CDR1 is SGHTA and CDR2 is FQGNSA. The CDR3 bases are TGTGCCAGCAGCGAGGACAGTCTCCGCAATTCACCCCTCCACTTT. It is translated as CASSEDSLRNSPLHF. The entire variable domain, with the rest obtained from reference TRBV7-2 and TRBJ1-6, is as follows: GAGVSQSPSNKVTEKGKDVELRCDPISGHTALYWYRQSLGQGLEFLIYFQGNSAPDKSGLPSDRFSAERTGGSVSTLTIQRTQQEDSAVYLCASSEDSLRNSPLHFGNGTRLTVT.

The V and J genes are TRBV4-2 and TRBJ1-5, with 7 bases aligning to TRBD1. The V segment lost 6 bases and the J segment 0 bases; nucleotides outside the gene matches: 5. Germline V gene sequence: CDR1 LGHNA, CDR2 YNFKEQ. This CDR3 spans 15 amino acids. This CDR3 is CASRYDRDSNQPQHF. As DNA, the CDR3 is TGTGCCAGCAGATACGACAGGGATAGCAATCAGCCCCAGCATTTT.

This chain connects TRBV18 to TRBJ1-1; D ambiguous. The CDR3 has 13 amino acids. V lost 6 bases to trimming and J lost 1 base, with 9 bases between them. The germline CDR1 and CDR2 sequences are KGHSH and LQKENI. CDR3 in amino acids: CASSLGSNTEAFF. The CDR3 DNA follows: TGTGCCAGCTCCCTAGGGTCGAACACTGAAGCTTTCTTT.

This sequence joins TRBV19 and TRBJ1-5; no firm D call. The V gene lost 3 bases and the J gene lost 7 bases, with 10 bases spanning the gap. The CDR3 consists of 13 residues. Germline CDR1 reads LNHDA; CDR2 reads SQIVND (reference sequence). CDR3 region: CASSIKVTQPQHF. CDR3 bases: TGTGCCAGTAGTATTAAGGTAACCCAGCCCCAGCATTTT.

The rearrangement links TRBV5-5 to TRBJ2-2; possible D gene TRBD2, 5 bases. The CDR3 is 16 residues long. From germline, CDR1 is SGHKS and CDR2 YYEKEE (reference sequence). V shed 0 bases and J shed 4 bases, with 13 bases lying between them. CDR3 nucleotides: TGTGCCAGCAGCTTGGGCGGGCTACCTCGCACCGGGGAGCTGTTTTTT. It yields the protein CASSLGGLPRTGELFF. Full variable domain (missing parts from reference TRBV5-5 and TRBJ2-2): DAGVTQSPTHLIKTRGQQVTLRCSPISGHKSVSWYQQVLGQGPQFIFQYYEKEERGRGNFPDRFSARQFPNYSSELNVNALLLGDSALYLCASSLGGLPRTGELFFGEGSRLTVL.

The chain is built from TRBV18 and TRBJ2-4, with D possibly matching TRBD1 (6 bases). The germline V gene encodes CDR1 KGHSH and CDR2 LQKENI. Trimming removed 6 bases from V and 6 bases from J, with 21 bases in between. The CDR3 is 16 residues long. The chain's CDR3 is CASSPNMDSVRNIQYF. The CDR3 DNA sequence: TGTGCCAGCTCTCCGAATATGGACAGCGTCCGAAACATTCAGTACTTC.

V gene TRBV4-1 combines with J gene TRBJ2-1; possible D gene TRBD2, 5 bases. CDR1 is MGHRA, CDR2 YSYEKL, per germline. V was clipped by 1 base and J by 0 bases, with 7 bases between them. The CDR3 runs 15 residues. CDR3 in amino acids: CASSQGGSSYNEQFF. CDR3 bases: TGCGCCAGCAGCCAAGGAGGGAGCTCCTACAATGAGCAGTTCTTC.

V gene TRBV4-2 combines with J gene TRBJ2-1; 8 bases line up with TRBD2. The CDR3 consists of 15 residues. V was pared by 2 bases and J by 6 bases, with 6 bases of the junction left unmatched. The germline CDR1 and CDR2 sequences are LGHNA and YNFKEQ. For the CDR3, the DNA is TGTGCCAGCAGCCAAACGGGACTAGGCTCCAATGAGCAGTTCTTC. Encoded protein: CASSQTGLGSNEQFF.

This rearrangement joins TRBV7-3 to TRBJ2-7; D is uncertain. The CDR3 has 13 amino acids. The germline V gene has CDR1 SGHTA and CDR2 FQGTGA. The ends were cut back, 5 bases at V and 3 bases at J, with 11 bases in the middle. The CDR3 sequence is CASSPSLGYEQYF. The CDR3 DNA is TGTGCCAGCAGCCCTAGTTTGGGCTACGAGCAGTACTTC.

CDR3 in DNA: TGTGCCACCAGTGATCCCGTGGGTGCGGGGACCCACACCGGGGAGCTGTTTTTT. Protein sequence: CATSDPVGAGTHTGELFF. This chain uses TRBV24-1 with TRBJ2-2, with D perhaps matching TRBD2 (6 bases). The CDR3 is 18 amino acids. Trimming took off 3 bases at V and 3 bases at J, with 19 bases between the two ends. Germline loops: CDR1 KGHDR, CDR2 SFDVKD.